Listed here are 16 T cell receptor beta chains from one sample, sequenced in a study of siplizumab effects on memory and regulatory T cells. It was at 37°C and for under 7 days that the mixed lymphocyte reaction cells were cocultured. Antigens for these TCRs are unknown. The data were produced by immunoSEQ multiplex PCR, yet TCRdb's version contains in-frame clones alone and is incomplete. The sample holds 15,000 to 20,000 clones, more than 35% seen once. Sequenced material: CFSE-low (dividing) CD4+ T cells sorted from an allogeneic mixed lymphocyte reaction. Receptor source: a human donor in good health; the cells came from an allogeneic mixed lymphocyte reaction.

This clone occurred a few times. V and J are TRBV11-2 and TRBJ2-3, with TRBD2 as a possible D gene (5 bases). Trimming shortened V by 6 bases and J by 0 bases, and 13 bases separated the two germline ends. From germline, CDR1 is SGHAT and CDR2 FQNNGV. The CDR3 contains 15 residues. The CDR3 sequence is CASSINRGSTDTQYF. The DNA of the CDR3 is TGTGCCAGCAGTATTAACCGGGGAAGCACAGATACGCAGTATTTT.

This chain connects TRBV9 to TRBJ2-2, with 8 positions matching TRBD1. The CDR3 is 14 residues long. Unmatched junction bases numbered 3, after V lost 2 bases and J lost 6 bases. Looked up from germline, CDR1 is SGDLS and CDR2 is YYNGEE. The CDR3 here is CASSVQGASGELFF. CDR3 nucleotide sequence: TGTGCCAGCAGCGTTCAGGGGGCGTCCGGGGAGCTGTTTTTT.

This clone was seen a handful of times. This sequence joins TRBV6-5 and TRBJ2-3; tentative D call: TRBD1 (5 bases). The CDR3 length is 14 residues. With 4 bases removed from V and 0 bases from J, the gap between germline ends came to 8 bases. Germline lookup yields CDR1 MNHEY and CDR2 SVGAGI. Here the CDR3 DNA reads TGTGCCAGCAGTTCGACAGAGAGCACAGATACGCAGTATTTT. Its translation: CASSSTESTDTQYF.

CDR3 bases: TGCGCCAGCAGACGTTCCTACGAGCAGTACTTC. This translates into CASRRSYEQYF. This chain uses TRBV5-1 with TRBJ2-7; no clear D. Germline lookup yields CDR1 SGHRS and CDR2 YFSETQ. This CDR3 region has 11 residues. V dropped 5 bases and J dropped 1 base, with 4 bases sitting between them.

The chain couples TRBV27 to TRBJ1-5, with 8 bases that match TRBD1. Losses at the gene ends were 4 bases for V and 7 bases for J; bases not matched to a gene: 6. CDR3 size: 14 residues. The germline CDR1 and CDR2 sequences are MNHEY and SMNVEV (reference sequence). This CDR3 is CASSSHRGIQPQHF. Here the CDR3 DNA reads TGTGCCAGCAGTTCTCACAGGGGGATACAGCCCCAGCATTTT.

By share of the sample, this clone is medium-sized. The rearrangement uses TRBV5-4 and TRBJ1-6, with TRBD1 matching over 11 bases. The length of the CDR3 is 16 residues. Germline lookup yields CDR1 SGHNT and CDR2 YYREEE (reference sequence). The ends lost 0 bases at V and 10 bases at J; junction bases unmatched: 6. CDR3 in amino acids: CASSLGTGGVRSPLHF. The CDR3 DNA sequence: TGTGCCAGCAGCTTGGGGACAGGGGGCGTGAGGTCACCCCTCCACTTT.

This chain joins TRBV4-2 and TRBJ2-2; no definite D call. The CDR3 runs 12 residues. CDR1 and CDR2 (germline): LGHNA, YNFKEQ. V was pared by 4 bases and J by 7 bases, with 7 bases between. Here the CDR3 DNA reads TGTGCCAGCAGCCCTCATGGCGGGGAGCTGTTTTTT. Protein sequence: CASSPHGGELFF.

The chain combines TRBV30 with TRBJ1-4, with D unclear. Germline CDR1 GTSNPN, CDR2 SVGIG (reference sequence). The CDR3 spans 14 residues. The ends were cut back, 2 bases at V and 7 bases at J, with 14 bases in the middle. The chain's CDR3 is CAWSPSSTAEKLFF. The CDR3 nucleotides are TGTGCCTGGAGTCCCTCTTCGACGGCTGAAAAACTGTTTTTT.

The genes are TRBV18 and TRBJ2-5; 9 nucleotides match TRBD1. The V gene end was trimmed by 0 bases and the J gene end by 1 base; junction bases not matched to a gene: 6. Germline V gene sequence: CDR1 KGHSH, CDR2 LQKENI. This CDR3 has 17 residues. The CDR3: CASSPPWGTGIQETQYF. The CDR3 bases are TGTGCCAGCTCACCACCGTGGGGGACAGGGATCCAAGAGACCCAGTACTTC. The full variable domain, rest sourced from reference TRBV18 and TRBJ2-5, is NAGVMQNPRHLVRRRGQEARLRCSPMKGHSHVYWYRQLPEEGLKFMVYLQKENIIDESGMPKERFSAEFPKEGPSILRIQQVVRGDSAAYFCASSPPWGTGIQETQYFGPGTRLLVL.

This clone was observed a single time. J is TRBJ2-6 and V is TRBV19, with a tentative D call TRBD1 (5 bases). Trimming removed 6 bases from V and 2 bases from J, with 8 bases in between. The CDR3 has 14 residues. The V gene's germline CDR1 is LNHDA and CDR2 SQIVND (reference sequence). The CDR3 spells CASSKGAGANVLTF. The CDR3 DNA reads as TGTGCCAGTAGCAAAGGGGCTGGGGCCAACGTCCTGACTTTC.

The chain recombines TRBV5-1 with TRBJ2-7; 13 bases map to TRBD2. Trimming at V came to 0 bases and at J to 7 bases, leaving 7 bases not matched to a gene. CDR1 is SGHRS, CDR2 YFSETQ, per germline. The CDR3 covers 16 residues. For the CDR3, the DNA is TGCGCCAGCAGCTTGGTGACTAGCGGGGGGACGGGGGAGCAGTACTTC. Its translation is CASSLVTSGGTGEQYF.

The chain employs TRBV27 and TRBJ2-3; D might be TRBD1 (6 bases). The CDR3 is 14 amino acids. V was pared by 5 bases and J by 6 bases, with 15 bases between. Germline-derived CDR1 and CDR2 are MNHEY and SMNVEV (reference sequence). The CDR3 DNA reads TGTGCCAGCAGTCCCCTCTCACAGGGTGATACGCAGTATTTT. Residues: CASSPLSQGDTQYF.

The gene calls are TRBV5-1 and TRBJ2-2, with a weak D call TRBD2 (5 bases). CDR1 is SGHRS, CDR2 YFSETQ, per germline. The CDR3 spans 15 residues. Trimming removed 2 bases from V and 4 bases from J, with 12 bases in between. The CDR3 region is CASSFGDASTGELFF. CDR3 DNA: TGCGCCAGCAGCTTCGGGGATGCGTCCACCGGGGAGCTGTTTTTT.

This chain uses TRBV7-2 with TRBJ2-2; D not certain. The V end was cut by 1 base, the J end by 0 bases, with 6 bases between. CDR3 length: 15 amino acids. CDR1 SGHTA and CDR2 FQGNSA come from the germline V gene. This CDR3 reads CASSLGVPNTGELFF. CDR3 nucleotide sequence: TGTGCCAGCAGCTTAGGAGTCCCGAACACCGGGGAGCTGTTTTTT. Full variable domain (missing parts from reference TRBV7-2 and TRBJ2-2): GAGVSQSPSNKVTEKGKDVELRCDPISGHTALYWYRQSLGQGLEFLIYFQGNSAPDKSGLPSDRFSAERTGGSVSTLTIQRTQQEDSAVYLCASSLGVPNTGELFFGEGSRLTVL.

This chain connects TRBV6-6 to TRBJ1-1; 8 bases align to TRBD1. The CDR3 runs 13 residues. Losses at the gene ends were 10 bases for V and 4 bases for J; bases not matched to a gene: 8. Germline loops: CDR1 MNHNY, CDR2 SVGAGI (reference sequence). This CDR3 is CAIIDRGGTEAFF. In DNA form, the CDR3 reads TGTGCCATTATAGACAGGGGTGGCACTGAAGCTTTCTTT.

As regards this clone: Other DNA sequences in this specimen translate into the identical CDR3. The chain recombines TRBV9 with TRBJ2-5; 8 bases map to TRBD2. With V trimmed by 0 bases and J by 5 bases, 12 bases remained unmatched. Germline CDR1 is SGDLS and CDR2 is YYNGEE. CDR3 length: 17 amino acids. The CDR3 DNA reads as TGTGCCAGCAGCGTAGGAGGTCGGACGGGGGGGCAGGAGACCCAGTACTTC. Protein: CASSVGGRTGGQETQYF.